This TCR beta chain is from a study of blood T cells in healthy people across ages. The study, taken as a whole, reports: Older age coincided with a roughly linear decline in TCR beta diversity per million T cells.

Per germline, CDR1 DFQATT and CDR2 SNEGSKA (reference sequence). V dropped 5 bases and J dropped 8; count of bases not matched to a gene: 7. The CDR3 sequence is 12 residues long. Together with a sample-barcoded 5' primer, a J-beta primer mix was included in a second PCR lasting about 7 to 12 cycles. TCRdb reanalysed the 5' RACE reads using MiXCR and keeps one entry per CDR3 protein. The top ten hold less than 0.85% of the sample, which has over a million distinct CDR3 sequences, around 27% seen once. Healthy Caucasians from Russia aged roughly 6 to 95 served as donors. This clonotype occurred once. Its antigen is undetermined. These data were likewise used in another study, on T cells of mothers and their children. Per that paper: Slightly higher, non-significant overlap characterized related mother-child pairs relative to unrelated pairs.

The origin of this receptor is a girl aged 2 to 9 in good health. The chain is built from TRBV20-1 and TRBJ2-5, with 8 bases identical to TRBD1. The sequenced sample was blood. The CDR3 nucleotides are TGCAGTGCTCGAGGACAGGGTAATACCCAGTACTTC. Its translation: CSARGQGNTQYF.